The rows below give T cell receptor beta chains drawn from one sample of a study of response to subunit inactivated influenza vaccine. TCRdb reanalysed the RT-PCR reads using MiXCR and keeps one entry per CDR3 protein. The sample shows fewer than 700,000 distinct CDR3 sequences, 10% to 15% of them seen only once. This material consisted of PBMCs from blood, taken 45 days after vaccination. The receptors come from a man aged 50 to 60 who received an inactivated influenza vaccine. CDR3s include the opening cysteine and the closing phenylalanine or tryptophan. D genes are given only for firm matches. Where a row states a size, it is once, few, many or the class of an expanded clone; other rows omit it.

J,size,V,D,DNA,CDR3
TRBJ2-2,NA,TRBV5-1,NA,TGCGCCAGCAGAGAGGGGGGCAGGAGGGCCGGGGAGCTGTTTTTT,CASREGGRRAGELFF
TRBJ2-5,NA,TRBV4-3,NA,TGCGCCAGCAGCCAAGTGACGAGGGAAGAGACCCAGTACTTC,CASSQVTREETQYF
TRBJ1-2,NA,TRBV4-2,TRBD1,TGTGCCAGCAGCCGAAGGACAGGGGGAAGTCGTGGCTACACCTTC,CASSRRTGGSRGYTF
TRBJ2-1,NA,TRBV5-1,TRBD1,TGCGCCAGCAGCTTAGGACAGGCGAATGAGCAGTTCTTC,CASSLGQANEQFF
TRBJ2-1,NA,TRBV14,NA,TGTGCCAGCAGCCAAGTGTGGACAGTATCCTACAATGAGCAGTTCTTC,CASSQVWTVSYNEQFF
TRBJ2-3,NA,TRBV12-3/TRBV12-4,TRBD2,TGTGCCAGCAGCGGACCGGGACTAGCGGGCACAGATACGCAGTATTTT,CASSGPGLAGTDTQYF
TRBJ1-4,NA,TRBV20-1,NA,TGCAGTGCTAGAGATGCGGGCCGGGGTAATGAAAAACTGTTTTTT,CSARDAGRGNEKLFF
TRBJ2-1,few,TRBV5-1,TRBD2,TGCGCCAGCAGCTTGGGGCTAGCGGGAGGATCCGATGAGCAGTTCTTC,CASSLGLAGGSDEQFF
TRBJ2-1,many,TRBV27,TRBD2,TGTGCCAGCAGTTCTGGACTAGCGAATGAGCAGTTCTTC,CASSSGLANEQFF
TRBJ2-3,NA,TRBV7-2,NA,TGTGCCAGCAGCCCCGACTACCACGGAGATACGCAGTATTTT,CASSPDYHGDTQYF
TRBJ2-4,few,TRBV20-1,NA,TGCAGTGCTAGAGTATTGTCCAAAAACATTCAGTACTTC,CSARVLSKNIQYF
TRBJ2-7,few,TRBV20-1,TRBD2,TGCAGTGCTAGGGGACTAGCGGGGGGGCCCAGCTCCTACGAGCAGTACTTC,CSARGLAGGPSSYEQYF
TRBJ2-7,few,TRBV19,NA,TGTGCCAGTAGTATTCAGGCAGACTCCTACGAGCAGTACTTC,CASSIQADSYEQYF
TRBJ2-3,NA,TRBV4-1,TRBD1,TGCGCCAGCAGCCAGGGACAGGGGGCTGGCACAGATACGCAGTATTTT,CASSQGQGAGTDTQYF
TRBJ2-7,many,TRBV12-3/TRBV12-4,TRBD1,TGTGCCAGCAGTATTGGGACAGGGTACGAGCAGTACTTC,CASSIGTGYEQYF
TRBJ2-5,few,TRBV20-1,TRBD2,TGCAGTGCTGACTGGATAGCGGGACATGCAGAGACCCAGTACTTC,CSADWIAGHAETQYF
TRBJ2-3,NA,TRBV7-2,NA,TGTGCCAGCAGCCGTTCCGGGACTGAGGATACGCAGTATTTT,CASSRSGTEDTQYF